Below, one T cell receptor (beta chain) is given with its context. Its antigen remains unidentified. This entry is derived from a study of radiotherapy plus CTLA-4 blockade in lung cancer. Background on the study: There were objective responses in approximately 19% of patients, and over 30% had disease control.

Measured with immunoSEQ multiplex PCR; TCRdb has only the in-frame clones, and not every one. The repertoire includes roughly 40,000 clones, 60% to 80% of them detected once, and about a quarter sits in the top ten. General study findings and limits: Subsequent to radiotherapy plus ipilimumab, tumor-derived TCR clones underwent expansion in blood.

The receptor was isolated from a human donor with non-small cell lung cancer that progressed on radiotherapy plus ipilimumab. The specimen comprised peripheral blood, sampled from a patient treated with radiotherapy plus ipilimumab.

CDR3 bases: TGTGCCAGCTCACAAGGACAGGGGCCGGGCACTGAAGCTTTCTTT. Translating gives CASSQGQGPGTEAFF. The chain links TRBV18 to TRBJ1-1; 9 bases map to TRBD1. Trimming removed 4 bases from V and 4 bases from J; junction bases left unmatched: 7. CDR3 length: 15 amino acids. The germline CDR1 and CDR2 sequences are KGHSH and LQKENI.